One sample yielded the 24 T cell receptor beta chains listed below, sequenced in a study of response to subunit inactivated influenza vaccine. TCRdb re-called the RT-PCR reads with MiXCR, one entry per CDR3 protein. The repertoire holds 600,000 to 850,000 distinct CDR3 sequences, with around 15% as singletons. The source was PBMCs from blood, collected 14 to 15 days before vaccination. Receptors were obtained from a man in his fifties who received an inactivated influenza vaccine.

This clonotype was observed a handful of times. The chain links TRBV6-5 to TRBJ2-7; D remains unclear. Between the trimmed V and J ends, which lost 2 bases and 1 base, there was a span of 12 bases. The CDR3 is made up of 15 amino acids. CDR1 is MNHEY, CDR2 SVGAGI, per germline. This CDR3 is CASSYGSGPSYEQYF. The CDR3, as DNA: TGTGCCAGCAGTTACGGATCAGGCCCGTCCTACGAGCAGTACTTC.

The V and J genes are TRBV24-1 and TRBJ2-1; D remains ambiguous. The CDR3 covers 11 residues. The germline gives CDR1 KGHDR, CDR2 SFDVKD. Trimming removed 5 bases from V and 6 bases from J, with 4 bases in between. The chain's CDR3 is CATSAINEQFF. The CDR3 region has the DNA TGTGCCACCAGTGCCATCAATGAGCAGTTCTTC.

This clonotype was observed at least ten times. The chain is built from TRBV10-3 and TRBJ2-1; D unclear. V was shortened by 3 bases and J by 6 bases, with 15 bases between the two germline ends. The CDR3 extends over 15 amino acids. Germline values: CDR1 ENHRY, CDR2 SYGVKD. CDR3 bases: TGTGCCATCAGTGATTTTCGAGACTTCACCAATGAGCAGTTCTTC. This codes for CAISDFRDFTNEQFF.

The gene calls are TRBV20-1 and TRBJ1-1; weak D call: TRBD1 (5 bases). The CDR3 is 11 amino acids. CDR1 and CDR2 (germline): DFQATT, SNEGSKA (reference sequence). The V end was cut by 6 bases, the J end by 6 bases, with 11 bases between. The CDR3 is CSATELPEAFF. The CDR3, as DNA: TGCAGTGCGACAGAGCTCCCTGAAGCTTTCTTT.

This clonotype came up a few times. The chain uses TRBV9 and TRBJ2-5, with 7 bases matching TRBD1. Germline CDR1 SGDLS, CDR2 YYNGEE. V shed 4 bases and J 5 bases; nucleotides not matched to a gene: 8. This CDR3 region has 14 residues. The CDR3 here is CASSTWDSGETQYF. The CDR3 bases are TGTGCCAGCAGCACATGGGACAGTGGGGAGACCCAGTACTTC.

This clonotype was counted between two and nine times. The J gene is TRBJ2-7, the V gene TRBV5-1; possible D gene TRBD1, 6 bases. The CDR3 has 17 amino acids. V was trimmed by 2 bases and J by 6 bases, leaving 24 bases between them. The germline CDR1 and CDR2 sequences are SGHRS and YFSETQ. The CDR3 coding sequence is TGCGCCAGCAGCTTTGGGGGCCAGTACAACATCCCCGGCGAGCAGTACTTC. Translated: CASSFGGQYNIPGEQYF.

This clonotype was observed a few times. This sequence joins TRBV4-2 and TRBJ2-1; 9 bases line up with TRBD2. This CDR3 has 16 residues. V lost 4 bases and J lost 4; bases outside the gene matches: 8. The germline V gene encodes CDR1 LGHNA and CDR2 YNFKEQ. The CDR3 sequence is CASSPSSGTLYNEQFF. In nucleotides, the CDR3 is TGTGCCAGCAGCCCTTCTAGCGGGACCCTATACAATGAGCAGTTCTTC.

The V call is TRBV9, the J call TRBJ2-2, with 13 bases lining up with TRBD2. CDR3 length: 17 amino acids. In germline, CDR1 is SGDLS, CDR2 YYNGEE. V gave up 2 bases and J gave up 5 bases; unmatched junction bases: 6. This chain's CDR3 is CASSVRTSGSVTGELFF. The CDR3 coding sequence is TGTGCCAGCAGCGTTCGGACTAGCGGGAGTGTGACCGGGGAGCTGTTTTTT.

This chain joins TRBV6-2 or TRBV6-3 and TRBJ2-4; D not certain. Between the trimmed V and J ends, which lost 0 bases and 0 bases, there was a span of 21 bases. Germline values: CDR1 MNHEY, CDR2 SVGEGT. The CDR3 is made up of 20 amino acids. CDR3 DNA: TGTGCCAGCAGTTACTCGAATCCGGGTACGACGATACTAGCCAAAAACATTCAGTACTTC. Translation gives CASSYSNPGTTILAKNIQYF.

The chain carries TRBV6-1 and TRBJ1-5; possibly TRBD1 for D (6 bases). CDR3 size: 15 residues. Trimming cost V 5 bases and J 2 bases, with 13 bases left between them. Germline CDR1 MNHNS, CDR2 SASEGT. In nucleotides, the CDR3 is TGTGCCAGCAGTACACAGGGAATCCGCAATCAGCCCCAGCATTTT. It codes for CASSTQGIRNQPQHF.

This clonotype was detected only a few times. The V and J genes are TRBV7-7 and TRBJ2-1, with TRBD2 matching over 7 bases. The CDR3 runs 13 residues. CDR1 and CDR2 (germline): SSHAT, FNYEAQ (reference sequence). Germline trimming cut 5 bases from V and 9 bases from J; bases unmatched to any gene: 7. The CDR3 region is CASSLRTRSEQFF. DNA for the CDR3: TGTGCCAGCAGCCTCCGGACTAGAAGTGAGCAGTTCTTC.

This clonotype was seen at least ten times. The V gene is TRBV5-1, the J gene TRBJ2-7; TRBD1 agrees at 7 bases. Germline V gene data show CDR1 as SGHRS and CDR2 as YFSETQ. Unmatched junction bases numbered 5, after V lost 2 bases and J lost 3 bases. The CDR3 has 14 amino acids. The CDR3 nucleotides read TGCGCCAGCAGCTTTTTCCGGGACAGCTACGAGCAGTACTTC. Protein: CASSFFRDSYEQYF.

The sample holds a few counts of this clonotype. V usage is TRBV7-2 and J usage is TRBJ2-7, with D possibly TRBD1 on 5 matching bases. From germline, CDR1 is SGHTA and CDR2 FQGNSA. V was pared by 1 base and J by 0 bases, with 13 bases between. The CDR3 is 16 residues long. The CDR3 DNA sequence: TGTGCCAGCAGCTTAGTAAGGACAATGAGCTCCTACGAGCAGTACTTC. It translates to CASSLVRTMSSYEQYF. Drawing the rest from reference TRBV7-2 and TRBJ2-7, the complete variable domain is GAGVSQSPSNKVTEKGKDVELRCDPISGHTALYWYRQSLGQGLEFLIYFQGNSAPDKSGLPSDRFSAERTGGSVSTLTIQRTQQEDSAVYLCASSLVRTMSSYEQYFGPGTRLTVT.

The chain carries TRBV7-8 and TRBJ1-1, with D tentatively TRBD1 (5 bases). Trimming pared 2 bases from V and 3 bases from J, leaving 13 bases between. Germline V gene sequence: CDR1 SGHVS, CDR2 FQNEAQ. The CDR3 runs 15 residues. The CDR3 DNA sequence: TGTGCCAGCAGCTTAAGGAGGGGCTGGGACACTGAAGCTTTCTTT. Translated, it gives CASSLRRGWDTEAFF. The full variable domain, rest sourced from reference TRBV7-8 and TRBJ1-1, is GAGVSQSPRYKVAKRGQDVALRCDPISGHVSLFWYQQALGQGPEFLTYFQNEAQLDKSGLPSDRFFAERPEGSVSTLKIQRTQQEDSAVYLCASSLRRGWDTEAFFGQGTRLTVV.

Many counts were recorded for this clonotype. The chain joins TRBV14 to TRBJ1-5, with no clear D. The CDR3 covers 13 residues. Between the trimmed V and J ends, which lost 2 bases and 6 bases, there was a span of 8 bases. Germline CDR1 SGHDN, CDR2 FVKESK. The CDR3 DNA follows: TGTGCCAGCAGCCAATTTGGAGGTCAGCCCCAGCATTTT. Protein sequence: CASSQFGGQPQHF.

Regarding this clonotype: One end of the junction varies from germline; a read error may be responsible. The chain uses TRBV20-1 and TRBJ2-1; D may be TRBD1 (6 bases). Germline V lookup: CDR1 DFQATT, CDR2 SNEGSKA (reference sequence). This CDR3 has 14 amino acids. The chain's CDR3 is CSARGVGQRDEQFF. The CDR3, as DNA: TGCAGTGCCAGAGGTGTCGGACAGAGGGATGAGCAGTTCTTC.

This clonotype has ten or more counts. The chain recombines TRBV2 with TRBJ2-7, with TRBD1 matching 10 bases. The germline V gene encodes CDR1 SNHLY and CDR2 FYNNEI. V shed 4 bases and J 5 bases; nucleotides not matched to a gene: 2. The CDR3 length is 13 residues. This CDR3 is CASSGDRGNEQYF. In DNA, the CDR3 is TGTGCCAGCAGTGGGGACAGGGGAAACGAGCAGTACTTC. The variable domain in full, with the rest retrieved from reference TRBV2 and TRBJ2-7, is EPEVTQTPSHQVTQMGQEVILRCVPISNHLYFYWYRQILGQKVEFLVSFYNNEISEKSEIFDDQFSVERPDGSNFTLKIRSTKLEDSAMYFCASSGDRGNEQYFGPGTRLTVT.

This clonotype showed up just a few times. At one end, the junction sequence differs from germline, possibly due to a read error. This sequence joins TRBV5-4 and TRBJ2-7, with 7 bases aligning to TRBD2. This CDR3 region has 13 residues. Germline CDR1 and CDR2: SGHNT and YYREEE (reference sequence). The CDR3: CATKAGLSDEQYF. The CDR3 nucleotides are TGTGCCACCAAAGCGGGGCTTTCAGACGAGCAATACTTC.

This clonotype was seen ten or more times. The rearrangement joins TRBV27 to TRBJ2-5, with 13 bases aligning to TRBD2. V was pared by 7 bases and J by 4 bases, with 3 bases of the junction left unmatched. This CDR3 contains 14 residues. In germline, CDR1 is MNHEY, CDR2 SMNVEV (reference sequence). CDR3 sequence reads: CASMRLAGGETQYF. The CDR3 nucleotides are TGTGCCAGCATGAGACTAGCGGGAGGAGAGACCCAGTACTTC.

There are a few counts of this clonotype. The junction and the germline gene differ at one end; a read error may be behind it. CDR3 nucleotides: TGCTGTGCTAGAGATCCCCTCCGGGGCGGGGTCTCAAAGGAGCAGTTCTTC. Translation: CCARDPLRGGVSKEQFF. This chain links TRBV20-1 with TRBJ2-1, with D possibly being TRBD2 (6 bases). The CDR3 is 17 residues long. Germline CDR1 and CDR2: DFQATT and SNEGSKA (reference sequence).

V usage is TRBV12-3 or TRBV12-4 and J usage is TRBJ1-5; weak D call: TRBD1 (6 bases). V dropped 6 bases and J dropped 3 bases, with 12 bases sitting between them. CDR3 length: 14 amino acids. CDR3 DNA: TGTGCCAGCAGCCAAACAGGGCCCAATCAGCCCCAGCATTTT. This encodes CASSQTGPNQPQHF.

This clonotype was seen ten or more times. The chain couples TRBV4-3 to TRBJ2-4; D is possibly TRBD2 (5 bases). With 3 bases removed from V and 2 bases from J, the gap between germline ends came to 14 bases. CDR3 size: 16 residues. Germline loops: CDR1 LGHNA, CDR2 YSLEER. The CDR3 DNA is TGCGCCAGCAGCCACCAAAGTCGCGGGTCCAAAAACATTCAGTACTTC. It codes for CASSHQSRGSKNIQYF.

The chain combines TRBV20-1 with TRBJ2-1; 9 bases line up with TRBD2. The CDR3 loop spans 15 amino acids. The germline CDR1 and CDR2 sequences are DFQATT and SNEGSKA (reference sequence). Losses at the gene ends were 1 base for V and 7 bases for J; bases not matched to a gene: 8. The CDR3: CSARGAREGLNEQFF. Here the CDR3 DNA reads TGCAGTGCTAGAGGCGCGCGGGAGGGACTTAATGAGCAGTTCTTC.

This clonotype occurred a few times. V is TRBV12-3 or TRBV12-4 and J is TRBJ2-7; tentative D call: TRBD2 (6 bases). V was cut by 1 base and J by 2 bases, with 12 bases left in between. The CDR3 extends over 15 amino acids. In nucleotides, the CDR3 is TGTGCCAGCAGTTTAGTCGGGAGTGGGGCCTACGAGCAGTACTTC. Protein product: CASSLVGSGAYEQYF.